These 9 T cell receptor beta chains came from one sample sequenced in a study of human T cells and chemical hapten exposure. TCRdb redid the calling of the RACE reads with MiXCR, one entry per CDR3 protein. The sample lists around 130,000 distinct CDR3 sequences; 8.5% to 9.5% were seen once. Time point given: healthy volunteer bleed at 2 weeks. Total RNA was isolated from whole blood that had not been fractionated. Sequenced sample: whole blood. The receptor source for this set is a male donor in good health. Some clones in this sample may be carry-over from other donors' samples.

The rearrangement uses TRBV5-4 and TRBJ1-3; no reliable D call. The CDR3 loop spans 15 amino acids. Germline V gene lookup returns CDR1 SGHNT and CDR2 YYREEE (reference sequence). The germline V and J ends were trimmed by 0 bases and 0 bases, with 7 bases remaining between them. DNA for the CDR3: TGTGCCAGCAGCTTGGGACTCGTCTCTGGAAACACCATATATTTT. Translation gives CASSLGLVSGNTIYF.

This clonotype was counted a few times. The chain couples TRBV3-1 to TRBJ1-1; tentative D call: TRBD1 (5 bases). Trimming removed 4 bases at V and 2 bases at J, with 17 bases between. This CDR3 contains 16 residues. Germline V gives CDR1 LGHDT, CDR2 YNNKEL (reference sequence). The CDR3 region is CASSPSGWGKNTEAFF. CDR3 in DNA: TGTGCCAGCAGCCCATCGGGTTGGGGCAAAAACACTGAAGCTTTCTTT.

This clonotype was seen more than once but under ten times. The chain couples TRBV5-4 to TRBJ2-5, with D unclear. The CDR3 spans 15 residues. The germline gives CDR1 SGHNT, CDR2 YYREEE (reference sequence). V was pared by 0 bases and J by 4 bases, with 13 bases between. CDR3 DNA: TGTGCCAGCAGCTTGGGGGCGTCGAGAGGAGAGACCCAGTACTTC. Translation: CASSLGASRGETQYF. Variable domain in full (rest from reference TRBV5-4 and TRBJ2-5): ETGVTQSPTHLIKTRGQQVTLRCSSQSGHNTVSWYQQALGQGPQFIFQYYREEENGRGNFPPRFSGLQFPNYSSELNVNALELDDSALYLCASSLGASRGETQYFGPGTRLLVL.

This chain joins TRBV4-1 and TRBJ2-5; D is unresolved. The ends were cut back, 0 bases at V and 5 bases at J, with 10 bases in the middle. The CDR3 contains 14 residues. Germline V gene data show CDR1 as MGHRA and CDR2 as YSYEKL. CDR3 DNA: TGCGCCAGCAGCCAAGAGCCTTCTAGGGAGACCCAGTACTTC. It encodes CASSQEPSRETQYF.

This clonotype was seen repeatedly, ten times or more. V and J are TRBV12-3 or TRBV12-4 and TRBJ2-3; D gene unclear. Trimming took off 3 bases at V and 6 bases at J, with 4 bases between the two ends. The CDR3 spans 11 residues. CDR3 DNA sequence: TGTGCCAGCAGTTTCAACGATACGCAGTATTTT. Its translation is CASSFNDTQYF.

This clonotype was seen only a few times. The chain is built from TRBV20-1 and TRBJ1-4, with D uncertain. CDR1 is DFQATT, CDR2 SNEGSKA, per germline (reference sequence). The CDR3 covers 14 residues. V lost 3 bases and J 6 bases, leaving 14 bases between the germline ends. This CDR3 reads CSARGWGVHEKLFF. CDR3 DNA: TGCAGTGCTAGGGGGTGGGGAGTTCATGAAAAACTGTTTTTT.

This clonotype was seen more than once but under ten times. CDR3 coding DNA: TGCAGCGTTGAAGGGGGAGGGGACATTCAGTACTTC. It encodes CSVEGGGDIQYF. The chain employs TRBV29-1 and TRBJ2-4; TRBD2 agrees at 7 bases. V lost 1 base, J lost 8 bases, and 2 bases stayed unmatched. CDR3 length: 12 amino acids. Germline V gene lookup returns CDR1 SQVTM and CDR2 ANQGSEA. Combining the CDR3 with reference TRBV29-1 and TRBJ2-4 gives the whole variable domain SAVISQKPSRDICQRGTSLTIQCQVDSQVTMMFWYRQQPGQSLTLIATANQGSEATYESGFVIDKFPISRPNLTFSTLTVSNMSPEDSSIYLCSVEGGGDIQYFGAGTRLSVL.

The chain links TRBV28 to TRBJ1-1, with D hard to call. Germline V gene data show CDR1 as MDHEN and CDR2 as SYDVKM. CDR3 size: 11 residues. Trimming left V 3 bases short and J 6 bases short, with 5 bases between. Here the CDR3 reads CASSFISEAFF. The CDR3 coding sequence is TGTGCCAGCAGTTTTATCTCTGAAGCTTTCTTT.

This clonotype showed up just a few times. V gene TRBV28 combines with J gene TRBJ2-1; TRBD1 aligns across 8 bases. Losses at the gene ends were 4 bases for V and 2 bases for J; bases not matched to a gene: 1. Germline V CDR1 and CDR2: MDHEN, SYDVKM. This CDR3 comprises 14 residues. Here the CDR3 reads CASSWGQAYNEQFF. DNA for the CDR3: TGTGCCAGCAGTTGGGGACAGGCCTACAATGAGCAGTTCTTC.